This TCR beta chain was found in a study of vaccination and CD4 T cells after COVID-19. Overall study context: Post-COVID draws followed diagnosis by a median about 100 days (range 35 to 161).

The CDR3 consists of 16 residues. Trimming at V came to 4 bases and at J to 8 bases, leaving 6 bases not matched to a gene. Germline CDR1 reads KGHDR; CDR2 reads SFDVKD. Sequencing of the DNA from cultured CD4+ T cells was carried out with the Oncomine TCR Beta short-read assay. TCRdb redid the calling of the PCR reads with MiXCR, one entry per CDR3 protein. The table includes fewer than 12,000 distinct CDR3 sequences, roughly 28% detected once. This clonotype was seen more than once but under ten times. Its antigen is unidentified. Described treatment: roughly 10-day PBMC culture with coronavirus spike peptide pools or control peptides (ViraFEST assay).

The V and J genes are TRBV24-1 and TRBJ2-3; 15 bases align to TRBD2. This TCR derives from a human donor who had recovered from COVID-19. The sequencing input was CD4+ T cells from blood, cultured in vitro. CDR3 sequence (DNA): TGTGCCACCAGTGAAGGGACTAGCGGGGGGCCGAGTACGCAGTATTTT. Amino acid sequence: CATSEGTSGGPSTQYF.